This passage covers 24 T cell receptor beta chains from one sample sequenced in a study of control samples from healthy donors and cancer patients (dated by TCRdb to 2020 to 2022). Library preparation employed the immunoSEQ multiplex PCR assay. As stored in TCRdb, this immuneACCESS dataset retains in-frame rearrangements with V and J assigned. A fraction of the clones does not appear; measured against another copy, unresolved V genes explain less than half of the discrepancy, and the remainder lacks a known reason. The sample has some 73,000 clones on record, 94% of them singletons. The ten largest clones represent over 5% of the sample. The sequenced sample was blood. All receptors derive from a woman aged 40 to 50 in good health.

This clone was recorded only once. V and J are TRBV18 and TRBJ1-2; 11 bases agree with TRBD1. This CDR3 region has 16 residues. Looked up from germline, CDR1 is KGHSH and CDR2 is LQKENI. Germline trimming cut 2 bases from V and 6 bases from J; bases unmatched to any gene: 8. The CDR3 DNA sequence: TGTGCCAGCTCACCATCCACCGGGACAGGGGGAAATGGCTACACCTTC. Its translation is CASSPSTGTGGNGYTF.

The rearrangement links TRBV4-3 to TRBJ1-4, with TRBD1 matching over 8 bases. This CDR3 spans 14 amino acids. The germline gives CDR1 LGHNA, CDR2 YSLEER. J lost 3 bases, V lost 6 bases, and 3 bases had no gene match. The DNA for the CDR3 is TGCGCCAGCAGGCAGGGGGCAGCTAATGAAAAACTGTTTTTT. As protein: CASRQGAANEKLFF.

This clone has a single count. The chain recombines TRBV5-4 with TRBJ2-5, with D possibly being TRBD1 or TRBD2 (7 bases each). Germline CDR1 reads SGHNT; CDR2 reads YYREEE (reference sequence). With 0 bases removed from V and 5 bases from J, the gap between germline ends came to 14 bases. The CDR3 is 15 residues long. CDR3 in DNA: TGTGCCAGCAGCTTGGCCAGGGGGGGCAGGGAGACCCAGTACTTC. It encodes CASSLARGGRETQYF.

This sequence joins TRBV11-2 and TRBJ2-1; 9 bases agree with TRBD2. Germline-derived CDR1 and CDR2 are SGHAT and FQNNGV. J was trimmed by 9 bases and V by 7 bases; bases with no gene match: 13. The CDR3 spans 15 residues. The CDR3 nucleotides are TGTGCCAGCACCTGGGGCGGGAGGGCCTTTGGTGAGCAGTTCTTC. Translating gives CASTWGGRAFGEQFF. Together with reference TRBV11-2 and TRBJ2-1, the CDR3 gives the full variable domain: EAGVAQSPRYKIIEKRQSVAFWCNPISGHATLYWYQQILGQGPKLLIQFQNNGVVDDSQLPKDRFSAERLKGVDSTLKIQPAKLEDSAVYLCASTWGGRAFGEQFFGPGTRLTVL.

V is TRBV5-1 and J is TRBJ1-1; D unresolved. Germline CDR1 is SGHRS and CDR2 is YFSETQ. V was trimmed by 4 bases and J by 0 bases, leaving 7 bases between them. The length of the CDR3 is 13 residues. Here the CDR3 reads CASSLGMNTEAFF. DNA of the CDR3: TGCGCCAGCAGCCTCGGGATGAACACTGAAGCTTTCTTT.

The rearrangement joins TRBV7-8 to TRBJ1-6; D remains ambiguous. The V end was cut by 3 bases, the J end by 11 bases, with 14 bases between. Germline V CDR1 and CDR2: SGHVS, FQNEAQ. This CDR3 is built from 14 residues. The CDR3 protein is CASSFPGRVAPLHF. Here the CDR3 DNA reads TGTGCCAGCAGCTTTCCCGGGAGGGTTGCACCCCTCCACTTT.

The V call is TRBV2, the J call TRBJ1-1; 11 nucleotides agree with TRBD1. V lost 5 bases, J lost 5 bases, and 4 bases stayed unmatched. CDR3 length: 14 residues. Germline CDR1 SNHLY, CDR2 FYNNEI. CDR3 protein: CASSWGQGVTEAFF. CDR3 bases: TGTGCCAGCAGTTGGGGACAGGGGGTAACTGAAGCTTTCTTT.

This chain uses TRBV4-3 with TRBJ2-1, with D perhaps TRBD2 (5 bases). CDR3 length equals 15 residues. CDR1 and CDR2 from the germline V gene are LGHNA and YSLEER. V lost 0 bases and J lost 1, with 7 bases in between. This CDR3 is CASSQEQRSYNEQFF. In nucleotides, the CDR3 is TGCGCCAGCAGCCAAGAGCAGCGGTCCTACAATGAGCAGTTCTTC.

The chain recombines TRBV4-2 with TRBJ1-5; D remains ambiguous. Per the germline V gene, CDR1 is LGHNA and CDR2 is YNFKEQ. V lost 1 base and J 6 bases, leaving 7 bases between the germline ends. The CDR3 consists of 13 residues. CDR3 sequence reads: CASSQAAVQPQHF. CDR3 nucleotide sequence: TGTGCCAGCAGCCAAGCGGCCGTTCAGCCCCAGCATTTT.

CDR3 amino acids: CACARGWGDGYTF. CDR3 DNA sequence: TGTGCCTGTGCCCGGGGTTGGGGGGATGGCTACACCTTC. J is TRBJ1-2 and V is TRBV30; perhaps TRBD1 as D (5 bases). CDR1 and CDR2 from the germline V gene are GTSNPN and SVGIG (reference sequence). V was trimmed by 6 bases and J by 6 bases, leaving 17 bases between them. CDR3 size: 13 residues.

CDR3 bases: TGTGCCAGCAGCCTGGCCGAGCTCAACGAGCAGTACTTC. Translating gives CASSLAELNEQYF. The chain has TRBV7-9 and TRBJ2-7; D is unclear. With 5 bases removed from V and 5 bases from J, the gap between germline ends came to 13 bases. There are 13 residues in the CDR3. Germline V gives CDR1 SEHNR, CDR2 FQNEAQ (reference sequence).

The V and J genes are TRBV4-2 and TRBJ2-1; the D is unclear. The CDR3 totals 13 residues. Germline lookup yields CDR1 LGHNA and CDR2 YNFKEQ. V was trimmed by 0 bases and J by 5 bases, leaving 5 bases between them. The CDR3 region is CASSQEPNNEQFF. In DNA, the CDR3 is TGTGCCAGCAGCCAAGAACCGAACAATGAGCAGTTCTTC.

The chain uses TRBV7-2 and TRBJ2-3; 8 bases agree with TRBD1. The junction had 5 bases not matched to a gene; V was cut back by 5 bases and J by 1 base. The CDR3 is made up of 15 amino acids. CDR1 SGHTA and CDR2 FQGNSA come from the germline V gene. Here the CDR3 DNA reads TGTGCCAGCAGCAGAGGACAGGGAGGCACAGATACGCAGTATTTT. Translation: CASSRGQGGTDTQYF.

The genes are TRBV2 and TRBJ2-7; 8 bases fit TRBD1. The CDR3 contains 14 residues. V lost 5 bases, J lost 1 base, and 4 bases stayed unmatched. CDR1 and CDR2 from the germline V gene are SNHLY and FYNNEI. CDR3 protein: CASSTGGMSYEQYF. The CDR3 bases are TGTGCCAGCAGTACAGGGGGTATGTCCTACGAGCAGTACTTC.

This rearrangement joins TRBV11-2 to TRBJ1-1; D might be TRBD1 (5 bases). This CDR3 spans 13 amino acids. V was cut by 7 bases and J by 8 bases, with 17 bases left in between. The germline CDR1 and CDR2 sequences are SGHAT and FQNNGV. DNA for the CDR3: TGTGCCAGCACGACGGACAATCTAGTGGAAGCTTTCTTT. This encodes CASTTDNLVEAFF.

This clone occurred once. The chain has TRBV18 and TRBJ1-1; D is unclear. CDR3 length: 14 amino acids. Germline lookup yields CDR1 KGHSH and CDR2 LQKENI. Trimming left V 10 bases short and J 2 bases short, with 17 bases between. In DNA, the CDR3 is TGTGCCACCTCGCGGCGTGGGGTCAACACTGAAGCTTTCTTT. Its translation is CATSRRGVNTEAFF.

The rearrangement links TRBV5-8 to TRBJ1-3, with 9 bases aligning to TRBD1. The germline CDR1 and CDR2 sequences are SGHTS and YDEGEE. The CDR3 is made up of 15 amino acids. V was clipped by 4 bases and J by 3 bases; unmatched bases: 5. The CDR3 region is CASSPRTGVGNTIYF. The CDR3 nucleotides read TGTGCCAGCAGCCCCCGGACAGGGGTTGGAAACACCATATATTTT. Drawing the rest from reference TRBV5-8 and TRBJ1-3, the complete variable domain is EAGVTQSPTHLIKTRGQQATLRCSPISGHTSVYWYQQALGLGLQFLLWYDEGEERNRGNFPPRFSGRQFPNYSSELNVNALELEDSALYLCASSPRTGVGNTIYFGEGSWLTVV.

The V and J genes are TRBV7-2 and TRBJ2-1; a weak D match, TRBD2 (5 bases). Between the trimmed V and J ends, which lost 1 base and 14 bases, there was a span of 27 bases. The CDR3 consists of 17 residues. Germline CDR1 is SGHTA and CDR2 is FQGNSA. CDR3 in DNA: TGTGCCAGCAGCTTAGGGCCAGGTGGATTCCTGTTTTCGGAGGAGTTCTTC. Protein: CASSLGPGGFLFSEEFF.

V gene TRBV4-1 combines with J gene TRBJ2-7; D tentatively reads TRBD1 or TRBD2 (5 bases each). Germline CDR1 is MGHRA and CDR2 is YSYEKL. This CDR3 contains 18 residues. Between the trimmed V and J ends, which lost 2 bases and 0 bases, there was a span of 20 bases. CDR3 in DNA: TGCGCCAGCAGCCAAACTAGAGGGGCCGGGATCCACTCCTACGAGCAGTACTTC. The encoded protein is CASSQTRGAGIHSYEQYF.

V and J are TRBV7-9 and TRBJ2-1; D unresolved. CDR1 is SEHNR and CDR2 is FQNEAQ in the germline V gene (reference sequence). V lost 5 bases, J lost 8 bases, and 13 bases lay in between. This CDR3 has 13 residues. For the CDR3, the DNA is TGTGCCAGCAGCGGAGTTTTTGTTGATGAGCAGTTCTTC. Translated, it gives CASSGVFVDEQFF.

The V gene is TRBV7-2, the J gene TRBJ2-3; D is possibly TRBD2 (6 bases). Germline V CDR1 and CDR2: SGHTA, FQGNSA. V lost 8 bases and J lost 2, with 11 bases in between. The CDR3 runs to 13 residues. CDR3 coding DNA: TGTGCCAGCTTGCCTAGCGTCACAGATACGCAGTATTTT. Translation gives CASLPSVTDTQYF.

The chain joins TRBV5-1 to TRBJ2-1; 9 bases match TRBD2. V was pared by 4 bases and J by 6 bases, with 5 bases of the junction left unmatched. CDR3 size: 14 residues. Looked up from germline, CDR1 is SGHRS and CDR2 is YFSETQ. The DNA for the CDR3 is TGCGCCAGCAGCACCGGGACTAGCAGCAATGAGCAGTTCTTC. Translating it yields CASSTGTSSNEQFF.

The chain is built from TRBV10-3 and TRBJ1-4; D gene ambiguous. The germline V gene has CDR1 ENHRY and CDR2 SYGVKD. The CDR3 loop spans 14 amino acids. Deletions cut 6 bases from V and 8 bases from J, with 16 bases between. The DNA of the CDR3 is TGTGCCATCAGATCGTCTGGGGATGAGGAAAAACTGTTTTTT. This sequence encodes CAIRSSGDEEKLFF.

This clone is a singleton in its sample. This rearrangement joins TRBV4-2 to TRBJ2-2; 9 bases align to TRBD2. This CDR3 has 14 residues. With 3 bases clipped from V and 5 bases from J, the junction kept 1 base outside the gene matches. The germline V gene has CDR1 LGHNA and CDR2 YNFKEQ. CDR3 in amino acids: CASSQSGGTGELFF. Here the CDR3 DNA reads TGTGCCAGCAGCCAGAGCGGGGGGACCGGGGAGCTGTTTTTT.